This T cell receptor (beta chain) was recovered during a study of shared clonotypes between healthy human individuals. CD45RA+ naive and CD45RA-negative memory subsets were separated from CD4+ cells. With 8 bases removed from V and 0 bases from J, the gap between germline ends came to 7 bases. Looked up from germline, CDR1 is MDHEN and CDR2 is SYDVKM. This CDR3 is 13 amino acids long. Every immunoSEQ plate was one replicate of a subset's evenly spread DNA. Profiled with immunoSEQ multiplex PCR; TCRdb holds only in-frame clones, not every one. The repertoire holds about 2.3 million clones, with more than 80% as singletons.

The chain has TRBV28 and TRBJ2-2, with D unresolved. Sequences were obtained from naive CD4+ T cells from PBMCs. The subset was: CD45RA+ positively selected. This TCR was sampled from a man aged 18-30 years in good health. Some clones in this sample may be carry-over from other donors' samples. CDR3 bases: TGTGCCAGCGACACCGCGAACACCGGGGAGCTGTTTTTT. Protein sequence: CASDTANTGELFF.